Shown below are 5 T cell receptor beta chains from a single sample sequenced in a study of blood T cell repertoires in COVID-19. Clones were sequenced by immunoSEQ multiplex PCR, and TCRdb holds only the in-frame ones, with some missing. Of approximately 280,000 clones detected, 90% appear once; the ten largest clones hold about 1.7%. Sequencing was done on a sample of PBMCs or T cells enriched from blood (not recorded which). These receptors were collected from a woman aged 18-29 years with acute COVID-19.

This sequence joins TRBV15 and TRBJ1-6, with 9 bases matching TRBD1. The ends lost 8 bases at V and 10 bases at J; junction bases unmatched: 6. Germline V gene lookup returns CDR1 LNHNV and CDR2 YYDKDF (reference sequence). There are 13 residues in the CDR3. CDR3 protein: CATGRDRVSPLHF. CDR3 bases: TGTGCCACCGGCCGGGACAGGGTCTCACCCCTCCACTTT.

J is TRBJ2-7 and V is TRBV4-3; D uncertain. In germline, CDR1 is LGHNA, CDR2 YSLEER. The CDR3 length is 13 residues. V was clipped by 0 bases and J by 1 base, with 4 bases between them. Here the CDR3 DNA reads TGCGCCAGCAGCCAAGACACATCCTACGAGCAGTACTTC. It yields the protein CASSQDTSYEQYF.

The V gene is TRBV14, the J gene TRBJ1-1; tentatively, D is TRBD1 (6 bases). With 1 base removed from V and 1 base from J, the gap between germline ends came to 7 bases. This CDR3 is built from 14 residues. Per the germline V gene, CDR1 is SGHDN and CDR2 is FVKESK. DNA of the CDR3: TGTGCCAGCAGCCAAGCCAGGGGGAACACTGAAGCTTTCTTT. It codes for CASSQARGNTEAFF.

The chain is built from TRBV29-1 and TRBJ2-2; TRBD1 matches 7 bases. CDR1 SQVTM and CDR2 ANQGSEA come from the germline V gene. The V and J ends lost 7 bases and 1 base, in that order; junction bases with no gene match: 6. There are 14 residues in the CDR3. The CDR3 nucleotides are TGCAGCGCCCTACGACAGGGGAACACCGGGGAGCTGTTTTTT. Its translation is CSALRQGNTGELFF.

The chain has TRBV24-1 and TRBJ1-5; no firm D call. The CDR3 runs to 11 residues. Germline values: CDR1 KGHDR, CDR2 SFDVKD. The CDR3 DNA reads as TGTGCTTCCCGGAACAGAGACCGCCAGCATTTT. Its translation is CASRNRDRQHF.